The rows below give T cell receptor beta chains drawn from one sample of a study of T cells in Graves' hyperthyroidism and ophthalmopathy. Via MiXCR, TCRdb re-called the multiplex PCR reads, giving one row per CDR3 protein. The table shows under 400,000 distinct CDR3 sequences, with about 14% occurring only once. The sequenced sample was blood. Every receptor here comes from a woman in her sixties or seventies with Graves' hyperthyroidism. Each CDR3 is given with its conserved first and last residue. Fields, in order: D gene, J gene, clone size, V gene, CDR3 DNA, CDR3 protein. A D gene is named only where the DNA matches it firmly. Clone size appears in some rows only: once, few, many, or a class for an expanded clone.

>TRBD1|TRBJ2-5|NA|TRBV18
TGTGCCAGCTCACCACCGTCGGGGGACAGGGGGCTAGAGACCCAGTACTTC
CASSPPSGDRGLETQYF
>NA|TRBJ2-3|many|TRBV20-1
TGCAGTGCTAGAGATTGGGGGGTTAGCACAGATACGCAGTATTTT
CSARDWGVSTDTQYF
>TRBD2|TRBJ2-1|many|TRBV9
TGTGCCAGCAGCGTAGGCGGCGGGAGGGGGGATGAGCAGTTCTTC
CASSVGGGRGDEQFF
>TRBD2|TRBJ2-7|many|TRBV3-1
TGTGCCAGCAGCCAATGGGCTAGCGGCCCCTACGAGCAGTACTTC
CASSQWASGPYEQYF
>NA|TRBJ1-5|NA|TRBV6-6
TGTGCCAGCAGTTACCGGGGAGGGGATCGCAATCAGCCCCAGCATTTT
CASSYRGGDRNQPQHF
>TRBD1|TRBJ1-1|NA|TRBV19
TGTGCCAGTTCGAGTGACAGGGGGAACACTGAAGCTTTCTTT
CASSSDRGNTEAFF
>TRBD2|TRBJ2-3|many|TRBV10-3
TGTGCCATCAGTGTAGGACTAGCGGCAGATACGCAGTATTTT
CAISVGLAADTQYF
>TRBD2|TRBJ2-7|NA|TRBV7-6
TGTGCCAGCAGCCCAGTGGTACTAGCGGGAGGTTACGAGCAGTACTTC
CASSPVVLAGGYEQYF
>NA|TRBJ2-7|many|TRBV5-8
TGTGCCAGCACCCTTGTGGGGGCCTACGAGCAGTACTTC
CASTLVGAYEQYF
>NA|TRBJ1-2|many|TRBV10-3
TGTGCCATCAGTGAGACATCGGATGGCTACACCTTC
CAISETSDGYTF